A single sample is the source of the 10 T cell receptor beta chains below, sequenced in a study of T cell changes during pregnancy in multiple sclerosis. TCRdb's copy holds only in-frame clones and misses some; the assay was immunoSEQ multiplex PCR. Here the sample spans roughly 50,000 clones, around 92% being singletons. Sequencing was performed on CD4+ T cells from peripheral blood mononuclear cells, taken in the third trimester of pregnancy. Receptor source: a female donor with multiple sclerosis, enrolled in a pregnancy study.

The J gene is TRBJ1-2, the V gene TRBV30, with a weak D call TRBD1 (5 bases). In germline, CDR1 is GTSNPN, CDR2 SVGIG (reference sequence). This CDR3 is 13 amino acids long. Trimming took 0 bases from V and 8 from J, leaving 13 bases between them. Here the CDR3 reads CAWSVTGEKGYTF. The CDR3 DNA follows: TGTGCCTGGAGTGTAACGGGGGAGAAAGGCTACACCTTC.

The chain has TRBV10-1 and TRBJ2-2; a possible D gene is TRBD1 (6 bases). Germline CDR1 is WNHNN and CDR2 is SYGVQD (reference sequence). CDR3 size: 16 residues. V was pared by 0 bases and J by 5 bases, with 13 bases between. DNA for the CDR3: TGCGCCAGCAGTGAGTCGTGGGGGCGAGGAACCGGGGAGCTGTTTTTT. It specifies CASSESWGRGTGELFF.

The chain joins TRBV19 to TRBJ2-3; 9 nucleotides align to TRBD1. Per germline, CDR1 LNHDA and CDR2 SQIVND (reference sequence). Unmatched junction bases numbered 5, after V lost 6 bases and J lost 1 base. The CDR3 spans 15 residues. The CDR3 loop is CASSIWTGGTDTQYF. The CDR3, as DNA: TGTGCCAGTAGCATTTGGACAGGGGGCACAGATACGCAGTATTTT.

The chain carries TRBV7-9 and TRBJ1-2; D remains unclear. Trimming removed 1 base at V and 3 bases at J, with 3 bases between. CDR1 and CDR2 (germline): SEHNR, FQNEAQ (reference sequence). The CDR3 runs 12 residues. The CDR3 sequence: CASSLEHYGYTF. In DNA form, the CDR3 reads TGTGCCAGCAGCTTAGAGCACTATGGCTACACCTTC.

The V call is TRBV12-5, the J call TRBJ2-1; TRBD1 matches at 9 bases. J lost 8 bases, V lost 1 base, and 6 bases had no gene match. The CDR3 consists of 15 residues. The V gene's germline CDR1 is LGHNT and CDR2 FRNRAP. This chain's CDR3 is CASGLDRQGGDEQFF. In nucleotides, the CDR3 is TGTGCTAGTGGTTTGGACCGACAGGGGGGAGATGAGCAGTTCTTC.

V is TRBV6-5 and J is TRBJ2-2; D gene uncertain. The CDR3 is made up of 12 amino acids. V lost 5 bases, J lost 7 bases, and 8 bases lay in between. Germline loops: CDR1 MNHEY, CDR2 SVGAGI. CDR3 loop: CASSNGYGELFF. The DNA of the CDR3 is TGTGCCAGCAGTAACGGTTACGGGGAGCTGTTTTTT.

The rearrangement links TRBV6-5 to TRBJ1-1; no firm D call. The V end lost 6 bases, the J end lost 0 bases, and 5 bases lay between the germline ends. Germline V CDR1 and CDR2: MNHEY, SVGAGI. The CDR3 covers 12 residues. The DNA of the CDR3 is TGTGCCAGCAGGGCCCTGAACACTGAAGCTTTCTTT. It is translated as CASRALNTEAFF.

The J gene is TRBJ1-5, the V gene TRBV2; D gene uncertain. The ends were cut back, 6 bases at V and 0 bases at J, with 9 bases in the middle. Germline V gene lookup returns CDR1 SNHLY and CDR2 FYNNEI. The CDR3 sequence is 14 residues long. The chain's CDR3 is CASRGDPSNQPQHF. CDR3 DNA: TGTGCCAGCAGGGGAGACCCTAGCAATCAGCCCCAGCATTTT.

The rearrangement joins TRBV7-9 to TRBJ2-3; no clear D gene. The germline gives CDR1 SEHNR, CDR2 FQNEAQ (reference sequence). The CDR3 consists of 14 residues. V lost 1 base and J 4 bases, leaving 9 bases between the germline ends. CDR3 loop: CASSLGLVSDTQYF. The CDR3 DNA sequence: TGTGCCAGCAGCTTAGGGTTAGTGTCAGATACGCAGTATTTT.

The chain links TRBV7-2 to TRBJ2-7; D gene uncertain. Trimming pared 1 base from V and 0 bases from J, leaving 10 bases between. The germline CDR1 and CDR2 sequences are SGHTA and FQGNSA. The CDR3 sequence is 15 residues long. CDR3 sequence reads: CASSLDPPSSYEQYF. The CDR3 DNA is TGTGCCAGCAGCTTAGATCCCCCTAGCTCCTACGAGCAGTACTTC.